This TCR beta chain was identified during a study of T cells in Graves' hyperthyroidism and ophthalmopathy (dated by TCRdb to the late 2010s). The study in broad terms: Peripheral blood samples were taken at initial diagnosis, before any treatment was given. According to the paper, TCR Vbeta CDR3 sequencing was carried out on 135 peripheral blood samples, which came from some 41 ophthalmopathy, approximately 78 hyperthyroidism and about 17 progressor patients. A discovery cohort of approximately 100 patients, 43 with Graves' ophthalmopathy and approximately 60 with stable Graves' hyperthyroidism, was used to find distinguishing TCR V-J signatures. Thyroid tissue and blood T-cell repertoires from six Graves' hyperthyroidism patients were also compared in the study. For training and testing, the 80 to 100 patients in the discovery cohort were randomly divided in a 7:3 ratio. Prospective prediction of ophthalmopathy was tested in an independent validation cohort of approximately 19 hyperthyroidism patients and 15 to 17 patients who later progressed to ophthalmopathy. After sampling, hyperthyroidism patients received methimazole starting at 30 mg daily, and ophthalmopathy patients received high-dose intravenous methylprednisolone.

About this clonotype itself: Its antigen specificity is not known. Base qualities were left out, and no much larger clone turns up one base away.

The CDR3 spans 16 residues, from the cysteine through the phenylalanine. Of all the DNA, just the CDR3 is kept, 48 bases in frame from base 1. The junction carries 16 bases between V and J, which are trimmed by 4 bases and 1 base respectively. CDR1 and CDR2 are drawn from the germline V gene: LGHNA, YNFKEQ. Amplification of TCR beta CDR3 regions was carried out from RNA transcripts. For the first round of RT-PCR on the TCR CDR3, the HTBI primer set was used together with the Qiagen OneStep RT-PCR kit. Libraries were constructed in a second round of multiplex PCR, after which size selection and purification were carried out. The libraries were sequenced on an Illumina HiSeq2000 using paired-end 100 bp reads. The study's own analysis went as follows. SOAPnuke was used to process the raw data, with reads discarded if the reads contained adapters or uncalled bases, had a mean Phred below 15, or lacked an exact constant-primer or identifier match. High-quality paired reads were merged with COPE v1.2.5, and unique nucleotide sequences were defined as clonotypes. Clonotypes were aligned to IMGT TRBV, TRBD and TRBJ reference segments using MiTCR v1.1. Analysis was restricted to V-J combinations with a frequency above 0.0001, which covered roughly 99% of repertoires. A TCS score was defined as the ratio of F50 (clonal expansion) to E x V (chaos), with BLOSUM62-based TCRdist applied between CDR3 peptides within each V-J. Welch's t-statistics and random forest reduced just over 500 V-J features to around 14, which were used in a naive Bayes classifier (R e1071). The raw public reads went through TCRdb reprocessing: fastp at Q25, MiXCR clone calling, in-frame beta chains kept. Each entry merges the rows of one CDR3 protein and shows their most common DNA and genes. V and J calls and clone size were set by TCRdb, not the authors. This sample is represented by roughly 500,000 distinct CDR3 sequences; more than 11% of them were singletons. Of the sample, roughly 6.2% is held by the ten largest clones.

Hyperthyroidism patients were aged 18 to 65 years and newly diagnosed, with disease duration of less than 2 months. Patients with uncontrolled infections, other autoimmune diseases, pregnancy or lactation were excluded. Clinical symptoms, serum thyroxine and TRAb, thyroid ultrasound, and orbital computed tomography formed the basis for the diagnoses. Blood from progressor patients was collected at the time of first diagnosis with hyperthyroidism, before any ophthalmopathy symptoms had appeared. PBMCs were isolated from about 9.2 ml of fresh peripheral blood by Ficoll-Paque density gradient centrifugation. Progressor patients were initially diagnosed with Graves' hyperthyroidism and developed ophthalmopathy during follow-up. Trizol reagent was used to extract total RNA, and RNA quality was then checked on an Agilent 2100 Bioanalyzer. Overall study outcomes, separate from this receptor: A model built on a 13 V-J signature distinguished ophthalmopathy from stable hyperthyroidism, reaching about 88% sensitivity and about 81% specificity in cross-validation and 80%/75% in testing. In validation, the model predicted progression to ophthalmopathy with 65% to 71% sensitivity and about 72% specificity, a median of about six months before onset. Sample size was not statistically predetermined, and investigators were not blinded to group allocation. Blood samples also contained most of the expanded thyroid clonotypes (frequency above 0.001), which suggests that blood repertoires may reflect thyroid immune responses.

The source is a woman in her 30s with Graves' hyperthyroidism that later progressed to Graves' ophthalmopathy. This receptor chain uses TRBV4-2 and TRBJ1-1; the D segment could be TRBD1, given 5 matching bases. Sequencing was performed on blood. The DNA reads TGTGCCAGCAGCCCCCTTACGGGACTAAAGAACACTGAAGCTTTCTTT. It translates to CASSPLTGLKNTEAFF.